These 21 T cell receptor beta chains share one sample of origin, sequenced in a study of graft-versus-host responses after intestinal transplantation. Assay: immunoSEQ multiplex PCR; the TCRdb copy retains only in-frame clones and omits some. The data show about 24,000 clones, roughly 85% seen once. The specimen comprised PBMCs, sampled roughly 450 days after intestinal transplant. The receptor source for this set is a human patient who received an intestinal transplant, so some T cells may come from the graft donor.

The rearrangement uses TRBV6-1 and TRBJ1-1; no clear D. This CDR3 contains 11 residues. The ends were cut back, 3 bases at V and 6 bases at J, with 5 bases in the middle. Germline lookup yields CDR1 MNHNS and CDR2 SASEGT. The CDR3 region is CASSDWAEAFF. CDR3 nucleotides: TGTGCCAGCAGTGATTGGGCTGAAGCTTTCTTT.

V usage is TRBV7-3 and J usage is TRBJ2-6; D is ambiguous. Trimming took off 5 bases at V and 1 base at J, with 9 bases between the two ends. Germline-derived CDR1 and CDR2 are SGHTA and FQGTGA. CDR3 size: 15 residues. CDR3 DNA sequence: TGTGCCAGCAGCCCCCCAGGTTCTGGGGCCAACGTCCTGACTTTC. Amino acid sequence: CASSPPGSGANVLTF.

The genes are TRBV7-9 and TRBJ2-4, with D possibly TRBD2 on 6 matching bases. The CDR3 consists of 14 residues. Trimming shortened V by 5 bases and J by 3 bases, and 11 bases separated the two germline ends. Germline loops: CDR1 SEHNR, CDR2 FQNEAQ (reference sequence). CDR3 sequence reads: CASSLLEGKNIQYF. CDR3 coding DNA: TGTGCCAGCAGCCTACTGGAGGGCAAAAACATTCAGTACTTC.

The genes are TRBV6-5 and TRBJ1-1; possible D gene TRBD1, 5 bases. The CDR3 has 13 residues. Germline V CDR1 and CDR2: MNHEY, SVGAGI. V shed 5 bases and J shed 11 bases, with 18 bases lying between them. The CDR3 DNA follows: TGTGCCAGCAGTATTCTAGGGGAGAGGGAGGCTTTCTTT. Its protein is CASSILGEREAFF.

The chain is built from TRBV29-1 and TRBJ2-7, with TRBD1 matching 10 bases. Germline loops: CDR1 SQVTM, CDR2 ANQGSEA. The CDR3 consists of 11 residues. V gave up 6 bases and J gave up 6 bases; unmatched junction bases: 2. CDR3 nucleotides: TGCAGCGTGGGGACAGGGGCCGAGCAGTACTTC. As protein: CSVGTGAEQYF.

This clone is a singleton in its sample. The V and J genes are TRBV2 and TRBJ2-7, with D perhaps TRBD2 (5 bases). Germline values: CDR1 SNHLY, CDR2 FYNNEI. With 3 bases removed from V and 8 bases from J, the gap between germline ends came to 11 bases. This CDR3 has 12 amino acids. The CDR3 DNA reads as TGTGCCAGCAGTGAGTTAGCTAGCAAGCAGTACTTC. It yields the protein CASSELASKQYF.

As regards this clone: A read error is likely, as this CDR3 ends without the conserved phenylalanine or tryptophan. The limits of the CDR3 on the DNA are not certain, so only TCRdb's listed CDR3 is given. The CDR3 spells CASSTRDRPPVL. V is TRBV19 and J is TRBJ1-5; TRBD1, the table's D call, lacks a check against the DNA. CDR1 and CDR2 (germline): LNHDA, SQIVND (reference sequence). With termini counted, the CDR3 has 12 amino acids.

The count of this clone is one. Other DNA sequences in this specimen translate into the identical CDR3. CDR3 DNA sequence: TGCGCCAGCAGGAGCACAGATACGCAGTATTTT. It yields the protein CASRSTDTQYF. This sequence joins TRBV5-1 and TRBJ2-3; D call uncertain. Germline CDR1 and CDR2: SGHRS and YFSETQ. The CDR3 runs to 11 residues. The V gene lost 5 bases and the J gene lost 0 bases, with 1 base spanning the gap.

This chain connects TRBV28 to TRBJ1-1; no reliable D call. V was shortened by 5 bases and J by 0 bases, with 7 bases between the two germline ends. CDR1 and CDR2 from the germline V gene are MDHEN and SYDVKM. The CDR3 totals 13 residues. The CDR3: CASSDAVNTEAFF. The CDR3 nucleotides are TGTGCCAGCAGTGACGCAGTGAACACTGAAGCTTTCTTT.

The V gene is TRBV18, the J gene TRBJ2-2; D unresolved. Trimming stripped 3 bases from V and 1 base from J, with 6 bases between. Germline V gene lookup returns CDR1 KGHSH and CDR2 LQKENI. The CDR3 loop spans 14 amino acids. The chain's CDR3 is CASSPPQNTGELFF. The DNA of the CDR3 is TGTGCCAGCTCACCGCCTCAGAACACCGGGGAGCTGTTTTTT.

The chain joins TRBV27 to TRBJ1-1; 7 nucleotides align to TRBD1. Trimming cost V 2 bases and J 5 bases; bases outside gene matches: 5. There are 14 residues in the CDR3. In germline, CDR1 is MNHEY, CDR2 SMNVEV (reference sequence). The DNA of the CDR3 is TGTGCCAGCAGTTTAGTCGACAGGGAAACTGAAGCTTTCTTT. Its translation is CASSLVDRETEAFF.

V and J are TRBV5-1 and TRBJ2-7, with D uncertain. Germline V gene sequence: CDR1 SGHRS, CDR2 YFSETQ. The CDR3 runs to 14 residues. Trimming left V 0 bases short and J 0 bases short, with 7 bases between. The DNA of the CDR3 is TGCGCCAGCAGCTTGGGGCCGAGCTCCTACGAGCAGTACTTC. Its protein is CASSLGPSSYEQYF.

The chain couples TRBV5-1 to TRBJ1-1; a possible D gene is TRBD1 (5 bases). The CDR3 runs 14 residues. The germline V gene has CDR1 SGHRS and CDR2 YFSETQ. Trimming took off 4 bases at V and 0 bases at J, with 10 bases between the two ends. CDR3 sequence: CASSRSTVNTEAFF. In DNA, the CDR3 is TGCGCCAGCAGCAGGTCGACAGTGAACACTGAAGCTTTCTTT.

CDR3: CASSGAYTQYF. The DNA for the CDR3 is TGTGCCAGTAGTGGGGCATATACGCAGTATTTT. The rearrangement joins TRBV19 to TRBJ2-3; perhaps TRBD1 as D (5 bases). V shed 5 bases and J shed 7 bases, with 7 bases lying between them. CDR1 is LNHDA, CDR2 SQIVND, per germline (reference sequence). The length of the CDR3 is 11 residues.

The chain couples TRBV6-5 to TRBJ2-2, with unresolved D. Per the germline V gene, CDR1 is MNHEY and CDR2 is SVGAGI. This CDR3 is 14 amino acids long. With 2 bases removed from V and 1 base from J, the gap between germline ends came to 5 bases. CDR3 sequence (DNA): TGTGCCAGCAGTTACGACGGGAACACCGGGGAGCTGTTTTTT. This translates into CASSYDGNTGELFF.

The chain combines TRBV6-6 with TRBJ1-4; 7 nucleotides line up with TRBD1. Germline CDR1 MNHNY, CDR2 SVGAGI (reference sequence). CDR3 length: 15 amino acids. The V segment lost 6 bases and the J segment 4 bases; nucleotides outside the gene matches: 8. The CDR3, as DNA: TGTGCCAGCAGGAACCCACAGGGGAGTAATGAAAAACTGTTTTTT. As protein: CASRNPQGSNEKLFF.

This chain uses TRBV6-5 with TRBJ2-5, with TRBD1 matching over 7 bases. Per germline, CDR1 MNHEY and CDR2 SVGAGI. V shed 5 bases and J 5 bases; nucleotides not matched to a gene: 11. The CDR3 spans 15 residues. The DNA for the CDR3 is TGTGCCAGCAGTAGGACAGGCTCGGGTGGGGAGACCCAGTACTTC. Amino acids: CASSRTGSGGETQYF.

V is TRBV7-8 and J is TRBJ1-5; D may be TRBD1 (6 bases). The germline CDR1 and CDR2 sequences are SGHVS and FQNEAQ. The CDR3 extends over 16 amino acids. V was shortened by 1 base and J by 3 bases, with 13 bases between the two germline ends. DNA for the CDR3: TGTGCCAGCAGCTTAGGATCCGGGGGGCCCAATCAGCCCCAGCATTTT. Translating gives CASSLGSGGPNQPQHF.

This chain links TRBV2 with TRBJ2-3; possibly TRBD2 for D (5 bases). The germline V and J ends were trimmed by 5 bases and 5 bases, with 14 bases remaining between them. The CDR3 runs to 14 residues. The germline V gene encodes CDR1 SNHLY and CDR2 FYNNEI. CDR3 loop: CASSRGQGGDTQYF. As DNA, the CDR3 is TGTGCCAGCAGTAGAGGGCAAGGTGGAGATACGCAGTATTTT.

V gene TRBV10-3 combines with J gene TRBJ2-3, with 9 bases lining up with TRBD2. The CDR3 is 18 residues long. The germline gives CDR1 ENHRY, CDR2 SYGVKD. Germline trimming cut 8 bases from V and 1 base from J; bases unmatched to any gene: 16. Here the CDR3 DNA reads TGTGCCATCCGGAAGGAAGGAGCACGGACTAGCGGCACAGATACGCAGTATTTT. The encoded protein is CAIRKEGARTSGTDTQYF.

The rearrangement links TRBV7-9 to TRBJ2-2; the match to TRBD2 covers 11 bases. This CDR3 spans 16 amino acids. The V gene end was trimmed by 5 bases and the J gene end by 5 bases; junction bases not matched to a gene: 7. Germline V gene sequence: CDR1 SEHNR, CDR2 FQNEAQ (reference sequence). CDR3 protein: CASSRPLAGGTGELFF. The CDR3 bases are TGTGCCAGCAGCCGCCCCCTAGCGGGAGGAACCGGGGAGCTGTTTTTT.